The clone carrying this T cell receptor (beta chain) has a count of ten or more. Its antigen is not identified. V was trimmed by 5 bases and J by 1 base, leaving 8 bases between them. The CDR3 runs 13 residues. The sample originates from a study of Graves' ophthalmopathy and Graves' hyperthyroidism. Study observations and caveats: Sensitivity of approximately 70% and specificity of approximately 73% were achieved by the model that predicted ophthalmopathy progression. Built on 13 signatures, a model told ophthalmopathy apart from stable hyperthyroidism with about 85% sensitivity and approximately 81% specificity. Most clonotypes expanded in thyroid above 0.001 frequency were present in blood too.

PBMCs originated in about 10 ml of fresh peripheral blood. Amplification of TCR beta CDR3 regions used RNA transcripts. Amplification began with first-round RT-PCR using HTBI primers, then second-round multiplex PCR was performed. TCRdb fed the multiplex PCR reads into MiXCR, producing one record per CDR3 protein. The sample gives roughly 410,000 distinct CDR3 sequences, 15% to 17% of which show up once; approximately 7% is in the top ten. The chain has TRBV12-3 or TRBV12-4 and TRBJ1-1; no clear D. This sequence originates from a woman younger than 30 with stable Graves' hyperthyroidism. The sequencing input was peripheral blood. As DNA, the CDR3 is TGTGCCAGCAGTAGTACACCGAACACTGAAGCTTTCTTT. This gives the protein CASSSTPNTEAFF.